This T cell receptor (beta chain) was recorded in a study of CD8 T cells in Susac syndrome. When the RNA was reverse transcribed, random hexamers were used with an input of roughly 0.5 to 1 ug. MiXCR was run by TCRdb on the immunoSEQ multiplex PCR reads, yielding one entry per CDR3 protein. This table holds 140,000 to 150,000 distinct CDR3 sequences, approximately 95% found once. Material: CD4+ T cells from PBMCs. This TCR derives from a human donor with multiple sclerosis.

CDR3: CASSQARGGSTGELFF. CDR3 bases: TGCGCCAGCAGCCAAGCCCGAGGGGGATCCACCGGGGAGCTGTTTTTT. This sequence joins TRBV4-3 and TRBJ2-2, with D tentatively TRBD1 (6 bases). The germline gives CDR1 LGHNA, CDR2 YSLEER. The V gene lost 1 base and the J gene lost 4 bases, with 13 bases spanning the gap. The CDR3 runs to 16 residues.